This T cell receptor beta chain was sequenced during a study of siplizumab effects on memory and regulatory T cells. Study-level findings and limits: The alloresponse seemed to draw substantially on naive T cells, which appeared more diverse than memory cells. Treg-derived clones made up an average of approximately 64% of mappable alloreactive CD4+ clones with siplizumab and under 35% in controls. In the presence of siplizumab, alloreactive sequences traceable to unstimulated CD4+ memory cells were significantly reduced. Confirmation was lacking for the suppressive function of proliferating Tregs derived from siplizumab cultures.

Assay: immunoSEQ multiplex PCR; the TCRdb copy retains only in-frame clones and omits some. The sample has approximately 100,000 clones; over 85% are singletons. The CDR3 is made up of 14 amino acids. V lost 1 base, J lost 9 bases, and 4 bases stayed unmatched. Germline CDR1 SGHTA, CDR2 FQGNSA. Note on this clone: Antigen unknown.

This chain links TRBV7-2 with TRBJ1-5, with 9 bases identical to TRBD1. This receptor was obtained from a human donor in good health. Sequencing was done on a sample of non-Treg CD4+ T cells sorted from blood. This CDR3 is CASSLDRGLAPQHF. In DNA, the CDR3 is TGTGCCAGCAGCTTAGACAGGGGGCTTGCGCCCCAGCATTTT.